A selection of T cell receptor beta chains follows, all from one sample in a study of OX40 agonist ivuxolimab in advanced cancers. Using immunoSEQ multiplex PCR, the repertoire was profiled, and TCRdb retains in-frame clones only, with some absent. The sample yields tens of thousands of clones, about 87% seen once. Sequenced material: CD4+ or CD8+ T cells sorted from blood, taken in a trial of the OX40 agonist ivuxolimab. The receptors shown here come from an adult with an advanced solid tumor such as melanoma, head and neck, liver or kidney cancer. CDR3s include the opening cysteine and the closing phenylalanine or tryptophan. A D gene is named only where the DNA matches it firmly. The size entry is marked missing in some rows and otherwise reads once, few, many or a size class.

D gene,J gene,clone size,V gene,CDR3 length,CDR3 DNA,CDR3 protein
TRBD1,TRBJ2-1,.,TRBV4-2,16,TGTGCCAGCAGCCAAGACGGAGGGACAGGGTGGGATGAGCAGTTCTTC,CASSQDGGTGWDEQFF
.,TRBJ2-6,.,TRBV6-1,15,TGTGCCGCCCGAGGGACGGTGGTGGGGGCCAACGTCCTGACTTTC,CAARGTVVGANVLTF
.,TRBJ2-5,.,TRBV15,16,TGTGCCACCAGCAGAGATTTGGGGGCGGGGAAAGAGACCCAGTACTTC,CATSRDLGAGKETQYF
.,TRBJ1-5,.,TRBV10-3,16,TGTGCCATCAGTGAGGTTAGGGGGGGCGAGAATCAGCCCCAGCATTTT,CAISEVRGGENQPQHF
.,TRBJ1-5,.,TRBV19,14,TGTGCCAGTAGTGAGACAGGTAGCGGCCAGCCCCAGCATTTT,CASSETGSGQPQHF
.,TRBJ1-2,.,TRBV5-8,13,TGTGCCAGCAGCCGAACAGGGAACTATGGCTACACCTTC,CASSRTGNYGYTF
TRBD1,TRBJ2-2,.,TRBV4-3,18,TGCGCCAGCAGCCCTCGTCCGGGACAGGGAGTGTTAGTCGGGGAGCTGTTTTTT,CASSPRPGQGVLVGELFF
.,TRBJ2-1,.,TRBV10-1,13,TGCGCCAGCAGTGAGTCGCAGCTTAATGAGCAGTTCTTC,CASSESQLNEQFF
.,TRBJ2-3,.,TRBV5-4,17,TGTGCCAGCAACCCTGGGGGGTCGTGGGGGGCCGGAGATACGCAGTATTTT,CASNPGGSWGAGDTQYF
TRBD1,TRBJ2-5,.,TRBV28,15,TGTGCCAGCAGCCCCCAGGGACAGACCCAAGAGACCCAGTACTTC,CASSPQGQTQETQYF
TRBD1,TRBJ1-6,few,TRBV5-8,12,TGTGCCAGCAGCCCGCAGGGGGCACCCCTCCACTTT,CASSPQGAPLHF
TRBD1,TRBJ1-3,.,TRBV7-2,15,TGTGCCAGCAGCTCAACAGGGGGCGATGGAAACACCATATATTTT,CASSSTGGDGNTIYF
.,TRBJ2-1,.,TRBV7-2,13,TGTGCCAGCAGCCTAACCCGGACTGGGACGCAGTTCTTC,CASSLTRTGTQFF
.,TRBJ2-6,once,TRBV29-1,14,TGCAGCGTTCAGGCCCCCTCTGGGGCCAACGTCCTGACTTTC,CSVQAPSGANVLTF
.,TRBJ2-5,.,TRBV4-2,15,TGTGCCAGCAGCCGGGGGGGACAGAACCAAGAGACCCAGTACTTC,CASSRGGQNQETQYF
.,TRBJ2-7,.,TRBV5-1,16,TGCGCCAGCAGCTTGTCGGCCGGGACTTCAGCCTACGAGCAGTACTTC,CASSLSAGTSAYEQYF
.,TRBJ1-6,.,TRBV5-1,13,TGCGCCAGCGGACGAGGGGAGGGATCACCCCTCCACTTT,CASGRGEGSPLHF
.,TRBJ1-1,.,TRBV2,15,TGTGCCAGCAGCGAACAGGGTTTCTTGGTCACTGAAGCTTTCTTT,CASSEQGFLVTEAFF
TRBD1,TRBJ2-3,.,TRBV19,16,TGTGCCAGTAGTGGCCTTGGACAGGGAGAGGCAGATACGCAGTATTTT,CASSGLGQGEADTQYF
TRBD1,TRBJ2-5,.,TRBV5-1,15,TGCGCCAGCAGCTTTGGGTGGACAGGGAACGAGACCCAGTACTTC,CASSFGWTGNETQYF
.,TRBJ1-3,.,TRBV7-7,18,TGTGCCAGCAGCTTATGGTTAAGGCAGGGAGGGTATGGAAACACCATATATTTT,CASSLWLRQGGYGNTIYF
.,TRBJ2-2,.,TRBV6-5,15,TGTGCCAGCACCCCCCTCTCGGGGAAGACCGGGGAGCTGTTTTTT,CASTPLSGKTGELFF
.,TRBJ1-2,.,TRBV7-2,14,TGTGCCAGCAGCTTACCAGGACGGAACTATGGCTACACCTTC,CASSLPGRNYGYTF
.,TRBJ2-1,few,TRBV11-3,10,TGTGCCAGCAGTCAGAATGAGCAGTTCTTC,CASSQNEQFF
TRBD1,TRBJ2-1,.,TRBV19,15,TGTGCCAGTAGCCGAGGGGAGACAGGGTTCGATGAGCAGTTCTTC,CASSRGETGFDEQFF
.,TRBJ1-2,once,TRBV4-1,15,TGCGCCAGCAGCCCTCTCCCGGAGGTCCCGTATGGCTACACCTTC,CASSPLPEVPYGYTF
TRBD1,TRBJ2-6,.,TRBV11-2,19,TGTGCCAGCAGCTTAGGTATGGGACAGGGCCTTTCTGGGGCCAACGTCCTGACTTTC,CASSLGMGQGLSGANVLTF
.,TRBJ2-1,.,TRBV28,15,TGTGCCAGCATCCCTCGGTACAGTCCGGGCAATGAGCAGTTCTTC,CASIPRYSPGNEQFF
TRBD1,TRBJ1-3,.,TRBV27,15,TGTGCCAGCAGTAAAACAGACAGGGATCGACACACCATATATTTT,CASSKTDRDRHTIYF
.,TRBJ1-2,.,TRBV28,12,TGTGCCAGCAGTTGGGCCCAGTATGGCTACACCTTC,CASSWAQYGYTF
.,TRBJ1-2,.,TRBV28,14,TGTGCCAGCAGTCCCCGACAGAGAAACTATGGCTACACCTTC,CASSPRQRNYGYTF
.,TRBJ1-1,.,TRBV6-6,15,TGTGCCAGCAGTCCCCGGGACCGCGCGAACACTGAAGCTTTCTTT,CASSPRDRANTEAFF
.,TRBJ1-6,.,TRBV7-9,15,TGTGCCAGCAGCTTAGCGTCGGGGGTGAATTCACCCCTCCACTTT,CASSLASGVNSPLHF
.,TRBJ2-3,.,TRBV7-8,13,TGTGCCAGCAGCTTAGACAGCTTTGATACGCAGTATTTT,CASSLDSFDTQYF
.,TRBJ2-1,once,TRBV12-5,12,TGTGCTAGTGGTTTGTTCGGCAATGAGCAGTTCTTC,CASGLFGNEQFF
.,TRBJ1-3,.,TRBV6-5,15,TGTGCCAGCAGCGGACAGCCGCTAGTTGGAAACACCATATATTTT,CASSGQPLVGNTIYF
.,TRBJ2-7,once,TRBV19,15,TGTGCCAGTAGTATAGATCAGGTCAGCACCTACGAGCAGTACTTC,CASSIDQVSTYEQYF
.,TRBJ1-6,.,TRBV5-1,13,TGCGCCAGCAGCTACGGGGAGAATTCACCCCTCCACTTT,CASSYGENSPLHF
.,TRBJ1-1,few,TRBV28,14,TGTGCCAGCAGCCCCGGCGATTGGGGCTCTGAAGCTTTCTTT,CASSPGDWGSEAFF
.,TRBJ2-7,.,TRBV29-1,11,TGCAGCGCCACCACTAACTACGAGCAGTACTTC,CSATTNYEQYF
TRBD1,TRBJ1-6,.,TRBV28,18,TGTGCCAGCAGACCGGGACCGGGACAGGCGACTTATAATTCACCCCTCCACTTT,CASRPGPGQATYNSPLHF
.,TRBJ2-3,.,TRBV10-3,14,TGTGCCATCCGCGGGGGCGAGGTCACAGATACGCAGTATTTT,CAIRGGEVTDTQYF
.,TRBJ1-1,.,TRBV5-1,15,TGCGCCAGCAGCTTGGTAGGGGGAAAGAACACTGAAGCTTTCTTT,CASSLVGGKNTEAFF
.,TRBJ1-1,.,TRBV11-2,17,TGTGCCAGCACCCACGACGGGGTCGGACTACTGAACACTGAAGCTTTCTTT,CASTHDGVGLLNTEAFF
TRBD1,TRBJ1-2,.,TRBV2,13,TGTGCCAGCAGTGGACAGGGGCTGGGAGGCTACACCTTC,CASSGQGLGGYTF
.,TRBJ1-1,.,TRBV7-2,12,TGTGCCAGCAGCTTCGGATGGACTGAAGCTTTCTTT,CASSFGWTEAFF
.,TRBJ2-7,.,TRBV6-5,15,TGTGCCAGCAGTTACTCGGCGGGCAGAACCTACGAGCAGTACTTC,CASSYSAGRTYEQYF
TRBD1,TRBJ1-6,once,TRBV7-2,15,TGTGCCAGCAGCTTAGTACAGGGGGCGCATTCACCCCTCCACTTT,CASSLVQGAHSPLHF
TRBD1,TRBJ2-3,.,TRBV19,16,TGTGCCAGTAGTATCCGCGGGACAGGGGGAACAGATACGCAGTATTTT,CASSIRGTGGTDTQYF
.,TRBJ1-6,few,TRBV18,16,TGTGCCAGCTCCCCCCTCTTGGGGGGGCGGAATTCACCCCTCCACTTT,CASSPLLGGRNSPLHF
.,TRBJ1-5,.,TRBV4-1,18,TGCGCCAGCAGCCAAGTAGTGGTCCACGGAAATCACAATCAGCCCCAGCATTTT,CASSQVVVHGNHNQPQHF
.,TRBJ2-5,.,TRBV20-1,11,TGCAGTGCTAAAAAAGCGGAGACCCAGTACTTC,CSAKKAETQYF
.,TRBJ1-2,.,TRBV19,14,TGTGCCAGTAGTATAGATGCCAGGGGTTTAGGCTACACCTTC,CASSIDARGLGYTF
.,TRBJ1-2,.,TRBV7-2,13,TGTGCCAGCAGCCCACAAGAGGACTATGGCTACACCTTC,CASSPQEDYGYTF
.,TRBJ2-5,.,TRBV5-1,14,TGCGCCAGCCGACTGGGGGCGGTACAAGAGACCCAGTACTTC,CASRLGAVQETQYF
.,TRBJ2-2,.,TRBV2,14,TGTGCCAGCAGGGTAGGCCCGAACACCGGGGAGCTGTTTTTT,CASRVGPNTGELFF
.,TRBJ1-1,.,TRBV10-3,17,TGTGCCATCACCGCGGAACTAAGACGGACTATGAACACTGAAGCTTTCTTT,CAITAELRRTMNTEAFF
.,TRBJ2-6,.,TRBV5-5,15,TGTGCCAGCAGCTTGCAAGGGGTTGGGGCCAACGTCCTGACTTTC,CASSLQGVGANVLTF